This TCR beta chain was identified during a study of beta chain features in type 1 diabetes. General study points: For Type 1 diabetes patients, all four CD4+ subsets carried TCRB CDR3s that were moderately but significantly shorter. TCRB repertoires of naive, central memory and Treg cells appeared more similar among patients than among healthy donors.

The sequenced template was cDNA made from the entire isolated RNA. Profiling relied on immunoSEQ multiplex PCR, and the TCRdb table lists in-frame clones only, not all of them. The data contain around 690,000 clones, roughly 12% of them singletons. This clone appeared a few times. No antigen is known for it. The CDR3 is 13 residues long. With 5 bases clipped from V and 5 bases from J, the junction kept 4 bases outside the gene matches. CDR1 SGHVS and CDR2 FNYEAQ come from the germline V gene. The specimen was naive CD4+ T cells from blood. This TCR was sampled from a man aged 25-45 years with type 1 diabetes. The chain recombines TRBV7-6 with TRBJ1-2; 8 nucleotides match TRBD1. The CDR3 DNA reads TGTGCCAGCAGCGCGGACAGGGTATATGGCTACACCTTC. It codes for CASSADRVYGYTF.